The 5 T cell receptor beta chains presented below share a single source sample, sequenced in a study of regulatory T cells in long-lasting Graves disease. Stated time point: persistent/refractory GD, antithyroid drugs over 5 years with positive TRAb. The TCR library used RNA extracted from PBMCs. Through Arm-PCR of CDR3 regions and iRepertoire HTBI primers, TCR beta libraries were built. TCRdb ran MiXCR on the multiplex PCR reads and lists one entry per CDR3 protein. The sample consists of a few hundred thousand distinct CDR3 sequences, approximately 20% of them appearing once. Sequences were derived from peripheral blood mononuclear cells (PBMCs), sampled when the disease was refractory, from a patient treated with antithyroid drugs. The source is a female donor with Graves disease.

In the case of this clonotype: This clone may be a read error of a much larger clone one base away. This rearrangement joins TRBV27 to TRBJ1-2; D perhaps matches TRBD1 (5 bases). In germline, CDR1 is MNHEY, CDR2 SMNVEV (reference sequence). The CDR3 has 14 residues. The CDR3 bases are TGTGCCAGCAAAGCCAGAGCGGGGGGGAGAGGCTACGCCTTC. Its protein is CASKARAGGRGYAF.

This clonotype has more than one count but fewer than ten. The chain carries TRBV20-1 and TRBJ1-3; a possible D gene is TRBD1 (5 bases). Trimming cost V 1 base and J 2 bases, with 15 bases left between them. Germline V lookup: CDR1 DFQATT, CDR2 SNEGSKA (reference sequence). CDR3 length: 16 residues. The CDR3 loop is CSARGGSGFAGNTIYF. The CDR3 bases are TGCAGTGCTAGAGGGGGCTCGGGGTTTGCTGGAAACACCATATATTTT.

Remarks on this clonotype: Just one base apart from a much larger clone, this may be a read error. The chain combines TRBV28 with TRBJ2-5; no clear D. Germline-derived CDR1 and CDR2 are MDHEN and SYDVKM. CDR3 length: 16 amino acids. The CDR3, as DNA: TGTGCCAGCAGTCCGCCTCGAGGCGGCGCGGACGAGACCCGGTACTTC. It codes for CASSPPRGGADETRYF.

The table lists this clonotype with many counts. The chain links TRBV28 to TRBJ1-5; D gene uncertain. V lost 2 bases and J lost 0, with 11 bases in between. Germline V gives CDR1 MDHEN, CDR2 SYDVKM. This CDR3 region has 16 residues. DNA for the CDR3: TGTGCCAGCAGTTTAGGTTGGGGTTATAGCAATCAGCCCCAGCATTTT. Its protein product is CASSLGWGYSNQPQHF.

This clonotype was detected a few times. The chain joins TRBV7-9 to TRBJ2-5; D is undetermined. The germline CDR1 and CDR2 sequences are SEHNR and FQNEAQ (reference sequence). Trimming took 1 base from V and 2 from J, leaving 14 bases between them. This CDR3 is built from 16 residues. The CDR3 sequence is CASSLDRAGIQETQYF. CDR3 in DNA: TGTGCCAGCAGCTTAGACCGCGCAGGAATTCAAGAGACCCAGTACTTC.